This TCR beta chain was captured by sequencing in a study of neurological immune-mediated disorders. Synthesis of cDNA was carried out by template-switch 5'RACE. The reaction used 10-nucleotide random UMIs. Using its own MiXCR run on the 5' RACE reads, TCRdb lists one record per CDR3 protein. The sample carries tens of thousands of distinct CDR3 sequences, roughly an eighth recorded once. The CDR3 runs to 11 residues. CDR1 is KGHSH and CDR2 is LQKENI in the germline V gene. The V end was cut by 3 bases, the J end by 10 bases, with 7 bases between. The TCR comes from a woman between 45 and 65 years old in good health. Sequencing was performed on PBMCs. V and J are TRBV18 and TRBJ2-1; unclear D gene. CDR3 region: CASSPGREQFF. In DNA, the CDR3 is TGTGCCAGCTCACCGGGCCGGGAGCAGTTCTTC.